Following are 3 T cell receptor beta chains from one sample sequenced in a study of Ad26.COV2.S vaccination and SARS-CoV-2 variants. The repertoire was sequenced with immunoSEQ multiplex PCR; TCRdb's copy has only in-frame clones and lacks some. The sample records roughly 380,000 clones, 92% being singletons. Specimen: peripheral blood, collected after recovery from COVID-19. Receptor source: a human donor who had recovered from COVID-19.

The chain carries TRBV19 and TRBJ1-2; D gene uncertain. The germline CDR1 and CDR2 sequences are LNHDA and SQIVND (reference sequence). With 1 base removed from V and 3 bases from J, the gap between germline ends came to 3 bases. The CDR3 loop spans 12 amino acids. CDR3: CASSIVDYGYTF. The CDR3 bases are TGTGCCAGTAGTATAGTGGACTATGGCTACACCTTC.

The chain uses TRBV2 and TRBJ2-1; 7 positions match TRBD2. Germline CDR1 is SNHLY and CDR2 is FYNNEI. There are 16 residues in the CDR3. The junction had 10 bases not matched to a gene; V was cut back by 7 bases and J by 1 base. The CDR3 loop reads CASNPPLAISYNEQFF. CDR3 nucleotides: TGTGCCAGCAACCCCCCACTAGCGATTTCCTACAATGAGCAGTTCTTC.

The rearrangement links TRBV5-6 to TRBJ2-1, with TRBD1 matching over 11 bases. V lost 4 bases and J lost 6; bases outside the gene matches: 3. The CDR3 sequence is 14 residues long. In germline, CDR1 is SGHDT, CDR2 YYEEEE. CDR3 nucleotide sequence: TGTGCCAGCAGCACCGGACAGGGGGCCAATGAGCAGTTCTTC. Translated: CASSTGQGANEQFF.